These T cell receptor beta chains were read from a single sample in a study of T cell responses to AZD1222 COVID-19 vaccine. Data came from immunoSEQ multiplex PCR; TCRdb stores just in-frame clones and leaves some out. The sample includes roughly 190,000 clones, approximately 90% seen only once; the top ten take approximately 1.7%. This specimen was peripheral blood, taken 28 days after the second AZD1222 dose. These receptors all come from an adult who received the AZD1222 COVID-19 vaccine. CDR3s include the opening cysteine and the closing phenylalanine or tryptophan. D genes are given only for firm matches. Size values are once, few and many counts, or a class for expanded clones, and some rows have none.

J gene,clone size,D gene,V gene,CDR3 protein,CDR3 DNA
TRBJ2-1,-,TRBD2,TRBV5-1,CASSLGTSGVLDEQFF,TGCGCCAGCAGCTTAGGGACTAGCGGGGTTTTGGATGAGCAGTTCTTC
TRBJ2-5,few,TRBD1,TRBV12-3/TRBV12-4,CASRQGGGETQYF,TGTGCCAGCAGACAGGGGGGTGGAGAGACCCAGTACTTC
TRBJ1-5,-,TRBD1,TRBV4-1,CASSVTGKGQPQHF,TGCGCCAGCAGCGTGACAGGGAAAGGTCAGCCCCAGCATTTT
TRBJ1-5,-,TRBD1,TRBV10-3,CAISERGQQPQHF,TGTGCCATCAGTGAGAGGGGGCAACAGCCCCAGCATTTT
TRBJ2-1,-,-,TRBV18,CASSPARSGNEQFF,TGTGCCAGCTCGCCGGCGAGAAGCGGCAATGAGCAGTTCTTC
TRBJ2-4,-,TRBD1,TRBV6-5,CASSFRTGNIQYF,TGTGCCAGCAGTTTTAGGACAGGGAACATTCAGTACTTC
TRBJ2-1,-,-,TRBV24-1,CATTWGWGHEQFF,TGTGCCACCACCTGGGGGTGGGGACATGAGCAGTTCTTC
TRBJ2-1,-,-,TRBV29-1,CSVEVWAGDREQFF,TGCAGCGTTGAAGTATGGGCAGGGGACCGCGAGCAGTTCTTC
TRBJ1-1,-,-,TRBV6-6,CASTLDSTEAFF,TGTGCCAGCACTTTGGACAGCACTGAAGCTTTCTTT
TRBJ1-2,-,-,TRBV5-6,CASSLDQGPYGYTF,TGTGCCAGCAGCTTGGACCAGGGCCCCTATGGCTACACCTTC
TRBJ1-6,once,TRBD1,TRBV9,CASSERGQGNNSPLHF,TGTGCCAGCAGCGAGAGGGGACAGGGGAATAATTCACCCCTCCACTTT
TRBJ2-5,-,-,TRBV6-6,CASSYSYNRQETQYF,TGTGCCAGCAGTTACTCGTACAACAGACAAGAGACCCAGTACTTC
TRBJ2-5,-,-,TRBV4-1,CASSQDGLRETQYF,TGCGCCAGCAGCCAAGATGGTCTCAGGGAGACCCAGTACTTC
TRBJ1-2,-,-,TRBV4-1,CASSQDPSAGMNGYTF,TGCGCCAGCAGCCAAGACCCCTCCGCAGGGATGAATGGCTACACCTTC
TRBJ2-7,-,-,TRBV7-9,CASSSIQVSYEQYF,TGTGCCAGCAGCTCCATCCAGGTATCCTACGAGCAGTACTTC
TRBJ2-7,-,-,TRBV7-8,CASSPMGLASYEQYF,TGTGCCAGCAGCCCCATGGGGCTAGCTTCCTACGAGCAGTACTTC
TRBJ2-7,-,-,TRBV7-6,CASSLGGGPYEQYF,TGTGCCAGCAGCTTAGGGGGAGGACCCTACGAGCAGTACTTC
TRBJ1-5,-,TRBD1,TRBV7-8,CASSRQGGDNQPQHF,TGTGCCAGCAGCCGACAGGGGGGGGACAATCAGCCCCAGCATTTT
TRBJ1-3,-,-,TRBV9,CASSVGGQHSGNTIYF,TGTGCCAGCAGCGTAGGTGGGCAACACTCTGGAAACACCATATATTTT
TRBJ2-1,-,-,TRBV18,CASSPYGGRGLYNEQFF,TGTGCCAGCTCACCCTATGGGGGAAGAGGCCTTTACAATGAGCAGTTCTTC
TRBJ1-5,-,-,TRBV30,CAWSVGVSNQPQHF,TGTGCCTGGAGTGTGGGGGTTAGCAATCAGCCCCAGCATTTT
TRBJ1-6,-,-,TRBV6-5,CASSLVPNSPLHF,TGTGCCAGCAGTCTCGTACCAAATTCACCCCTCCACTTT
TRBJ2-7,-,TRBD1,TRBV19,CASSTVRTGSSYEQYF,TGTGCCAGTAGTACCGTCCGGACAGGTTCGTCCTACGAGCAGTACTTC
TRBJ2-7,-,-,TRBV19,CASSTLGAEFSYEQYF,TGTGCCAGTAGCACGCTCGGGGCAGAATTCTCCTACGAGCAGTACTTC
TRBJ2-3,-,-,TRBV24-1,CATSEPPGHFTDTQYF,TGTGCCACCAGTGAACCCCCGGGACACTTCACAGATACGCAGTATTTT
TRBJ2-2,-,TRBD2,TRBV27,CASSLGGGSGELFF,TGTGCCAGCAGTCTTGGGGGGGGATCCGGGGAGCTGTTTTTT
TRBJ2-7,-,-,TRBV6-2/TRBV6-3,CASSYRGDRHEQYF,TGTGCCAGCAGTTACCGGGGAGATCGACACGAGCAGTACTTC
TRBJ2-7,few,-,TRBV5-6,CASSPGTYEQYF,TGTGCCAGCAGCCCCGGGACCTACGAGCAGTACTTC
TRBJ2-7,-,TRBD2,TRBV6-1,CASSELAGSGFYEQYF,TGTGCCAGCAGTGAACTAGCGGGATCTGGGTTCTACGAGCAGTACTTC
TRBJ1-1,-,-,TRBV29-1,CSVFRGTEAFF,TGCAGCGTTTTTCGAGGCACTGAAGCTTTCTTT
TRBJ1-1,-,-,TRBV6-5,CASSYSTVMNTEAFF,TGTGCCAGCAGTTACTCGACAGTAATGAACACTGAAGCTTTCTTT
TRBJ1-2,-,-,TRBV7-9,CASSLVQGGDGYTF,TGTGCCAGCAGCTTAGTTCAGGGAGGAGATGGCTACACCTTC
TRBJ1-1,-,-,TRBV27,CASSSDLVNTEAFF,TGTGCCAGCAGTTCTGATCTGGTGAACACTGAAGCTTTCTTT
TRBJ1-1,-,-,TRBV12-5,CASGLRVNTEAFF,TGTGCTAGTGGTTTGAGAGTGAACACTGAAGCTTTCTTT
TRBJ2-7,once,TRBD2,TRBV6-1,CASSDAGGPYEQYF,TGTGCCAGCAGTGATGCGGGAGGCCCCTACGAGCAGTACTTC
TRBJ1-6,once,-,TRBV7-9,CASSPPVGSSYNSPLHF,TGTGCCAGCAGCCCCCCGGTGGGAAGCTCCTATAATTCACCCCTCCACTTT
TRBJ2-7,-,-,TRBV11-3,CASSSLQGSQYF,TGTGCCAGCAGCTCACTCCAGGGGAGTCAGTACTTC
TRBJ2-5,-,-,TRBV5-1,CASSPEGETQYF,TGCGCCAGCAGCCCGGAGGGAGAGACCCAGTACTTC
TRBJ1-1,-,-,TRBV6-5,CASGGPNTEAFF,TGTGCCAGCGGAGGGCCTAACACTGAAGCTTTCTTT
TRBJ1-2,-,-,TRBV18,CASSRDGANYGYTF,TGTGCCAGCTCACGGGACGGCGCTAACTATGGCTACACCTTC
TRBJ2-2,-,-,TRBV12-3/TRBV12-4,CASSLGLAGELFF,TGTGCCAGCAGTTTAGGGTTGGCCGGGGAGCTGTTTTTT
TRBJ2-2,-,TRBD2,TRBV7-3,CASPVGGLVTGELFF,TGTGCCAGCCCGGTCGGGGGGTTAGTCACCGGGGAGCTGTTTTTT
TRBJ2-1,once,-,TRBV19,CASSMTDSSYNEQFF,TGTGCCAGTAGTATGACGGACAGCTCCTACAATGAGCAGTTCTTC
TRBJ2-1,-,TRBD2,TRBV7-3,CASSPRTSGGNEQFF,TGTGCCAGCAGCCCCCGGACTAGCGGGGGAAATGAGCAGTTCTTC
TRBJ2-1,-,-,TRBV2,CASKFDNEQFF,TGTGCCAGCAAGTTTGACAATGAGCAGTTCTTC